This T cell receptor beta chain was obtained from a study of early T cells in non-severe SARS-CoV-2 infection. Study overall: It was bulk RNA from unsorted whole blood that was sequenced, and the chains were unpaired.

This clonotype was observed a handful of times. Its antigen remains unknown. The ends lost 3 bases at V and 5 bases at J; junction bases unmatched: 6. CDR3 length: 14 residues. Looked up from germline, CDR1 is SGDLS and CDR2 is YYNGEE. Study-wide points: Anti-spike CD8 specificities were favored by VDJdb matching, whose results missed private and CD4 specificities.

Individual cDNA molecules received unique molecular identifiers during library preparation. TCRdb re-called the 5' RACE reads through MiXCR, storing one row per CDR3 protein. The sample lists around 57,000 distinct CDR3 sequences, 11% occurring once. The genes are TRBV9 and TRBJ1-1; 8 bases align to TRBD1. The sample taken for sequencing was whole blood. This receptor was taken from an adult who was a healthcare worker with PCR-confirmed SARS-CoV-2 infection or an uninfected control (not recorded which). CDR3 residues: CASSGGQGWTEAFF. CDR3 coding DNA: TGTGCCAGCAGCGGAGGACAGGGTTGGACTGAAGCTTTCTTT.